The source of this TCR beta chain is a study of Ad26.COV2.S vaccination and SARS-CoV-2 variants. The treatment here: around 19 received Ad26.COV2.S at low or high dose, single or two shots; 5 received placebo; per-sample allocation not given. At day 63 after the first vaccine or placebo injection, samples were drawn. The germline gives CDR1 SGHDT, CDR2 YYEEEE. V shed 0 bases and J shed 3 bases, with 12 bases lying between them. The CDR3 runs to 15 residues. The protocol was immunoSEQ multiplex PCR, while the TCRdb copy is restricted to in-frame clones and leaves out a portion. Of about 350,000 clones in the sample, about 88% were seen once.

The chain has TRBV5-6 and TRBJ1-2; TRBD1 is a possible D gene (5 bases). Sequencing was performed on peripheral blood, taken in a trial of Ad26.COV2.S vaccine versus placebo. This clonotype originated in a person between 18 and 59 years old who received the Ad26.COV2.S COVID-19 vaccine or a placebo. The CDR3 DNA reads TGTGCCAGCAGCTTGGGCACAGGAACTCACTATGGCTACACCTTC. Amino acid sequence: CASSLGTGTHYGYTF.